This T cell receptor (beta chain) was identified during a study of spatial heterogeneity in lung cancer. This clonotype was observed many times. Being off target in a library aimed at alpha chains, this beta chain has a size of little meaning. Time point denoted: sample taken at primary tumor resection. The sequenced material consisted of unsorted whole RNA from tumor, nontumor lung or frozen PBMC. CDR1 and CDR2 from the germline V gene are SGHTA and FQGNSA. This CDR3 has 15 residues. The junction had 9 bases not matched to a gene; V was cut back by 1 base and J by 9 bases. TCRdb redid the calling of the 5' RACE reads with MiXCR, one entry per CDR3 protein. The sample contains roughly 10,000 distinct CDR3 sequences, 6.3% of which appear only once.

The chain combines TRBV7-2 with TRBJ2-4, with TRBD2 matching 7 bases. The receptor's source is a male donor with early-stage non-small cell lung cancer. The input for sequencing was PBMCs, taken at surgery. CDR3 loop: CASSLVPSGEGIQYF. The CDR3, as DNA: TGTGCCAGCAGCTTAGTCCCCAGCGGGGAGGGCATTCAGTACTTC.